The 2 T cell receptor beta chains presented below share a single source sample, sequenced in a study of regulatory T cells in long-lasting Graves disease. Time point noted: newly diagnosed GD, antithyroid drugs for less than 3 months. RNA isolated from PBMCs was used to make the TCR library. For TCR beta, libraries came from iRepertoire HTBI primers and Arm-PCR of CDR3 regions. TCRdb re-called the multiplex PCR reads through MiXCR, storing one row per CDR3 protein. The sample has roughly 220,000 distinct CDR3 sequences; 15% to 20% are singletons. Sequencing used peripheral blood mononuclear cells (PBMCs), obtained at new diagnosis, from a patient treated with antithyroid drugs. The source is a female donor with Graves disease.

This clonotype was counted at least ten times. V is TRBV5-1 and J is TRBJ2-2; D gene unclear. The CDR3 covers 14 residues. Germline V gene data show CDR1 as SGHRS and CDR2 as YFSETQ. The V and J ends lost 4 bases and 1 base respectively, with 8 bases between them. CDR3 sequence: CASSQSVNTGELFF. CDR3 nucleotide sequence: TGCGCCAGCAGCCAGTCGGTGAACACCGGGGAGCTGTTTTTT.

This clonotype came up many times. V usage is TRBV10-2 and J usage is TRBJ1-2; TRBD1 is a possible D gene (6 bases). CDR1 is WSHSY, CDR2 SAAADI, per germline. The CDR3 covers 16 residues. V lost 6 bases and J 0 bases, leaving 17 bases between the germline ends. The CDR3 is CASRSRGERPNYGYTF. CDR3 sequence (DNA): TGCGCCAGCAGGTCCAGGGGCGAAAGACCTAACTATGGCTACACCTTC.